The 21 T cell receptor beta chains presented below share a single source sample, sequenced in a study of cytomegalovirus exposure and HLA in healthy donors. Primers included in the PCR were 60 Vbeta and 13 Jbeta primers. The method was immunoSEQ multiplex PCR; TCRdb's version includes in-frame clones alone and lacks a portion of them. This sample has 75,000 to 90,000 clones, with about 78% found just once. Sequenced sample: PBMCs. These receptors all come from a male donor in good health and CMV-seropositive.

The chain couples TRBV29-1 to TRBJ2-5, with TRBD1 matching over 11 bases. CDR3 size: 12 residues. Trimming took 6 bases from V and 5 from J; bases not matched to a gene: 2. Germline CDR1 reads SQVTM; CDR2 reads ANQGSEA. The CDR3 region is CSVDRGLETQYF. CDR3 nucleotides: TGCAGCGTGGACAGGGGGCTCGAGACCCAGTACTTC. The full variable domain, its missing parts supplied by reference TRBV29-1 and TRBJ2-5, is SAVISQKPSRDICQRGTSLTIQCQVDSQVTMMFWYRQQPGQSLTLIATANQGSEATYESGFVIDKFPISRPNLTFSTLTVSNMSPEDSSIYLCSVDRGLETQYFGPGTRLLVL.

V and J are TRBV21-1 and TRBJ1-6; TRBD1 was called by the table and not checked on the DNA. TRBV21-1 is a known pseudogene. The CDR3 consists of 16 residues. The chain's CDR3 is CASSSETGTDNSPLHF. The DNA for the CDR3 is TGTGCCAGCAGCTCGGAAACCGGGACAGATAATTCACCCCTCCACTTT.

The J gene is TRBJ1-2, the V gene TRBV5-5; TRBD1 might be the D (5 bases). Trimming removed 4 bases from V and 5 bases from J, with 12 bases in between. Germline V gene sequence: CDR1 SGHKS, CDR2 YYEKEE (reference sequence). The CDR3 sequence is 13 residues long. CDR3 nucleotides: TGTGCCAGCAGCCTAGAGACAGTATATGGCTACACCTTC. Translated: CASSLETVYGYTF.

The V call is TRBV28, the J call TRBJ1-1; possible D gene TRBD1, 6 bases. The CDR3 has 16 residues. Trimming left V 2 bases short and J 4 bases short, with 17 bases between. Germline CDR1 and CDR2: MDHEN and SYDVKM. Here the CDR3 DNA reads TGTGCCAGCAGTTTAAGGGGGACAAGGATGGGCACTGAAGCTTTCTTT. It encodes CASSLRGTRMGTEAFF.

This chain joins TRBV9 and TRBJ1-3; possibly TRBD1 for D (5 bases). V shed 5 bases and J shed 6 bases, with 18 bases lying between them. This CDR3 region has 15 residues. The germline V gene has CDR1 SGDLS and CDR2 YYNGEE. CDR3 nucleotide sequence: TGTGCCAGCAGTTCTGGGCCTTGGGGGGAAAACACCATATATTTT. Translation gives CASSSGPWGENTIYF.

This clone was counted once. The rearrangement joins TRBV19 to TRBJ1-5, with D hard to call. Looked up from germline, CDR1 is LNHDA and CDR2 is SQIVND (reference sequence). CDR3 length: 17 amino acids. Trimming cost V 3 bases and J 0 bases, with 15 bases left between them. The CDR3 nucleotides read TGTGCCAGTAGTATCGACCGAGCGAGCTATAGCAATCAGCCCCAGCATTTT. It codes for CASSIDRASYSNQPQHF.

V usage is TRBV19 and J usage is TRBJ2-1, with TRBD1 matching 9 bases. The CDR3 is 15 amino acids. J was trimmed by 4 bases and V by 8 bases; bases with no gene match: 9. Germline V gene data show CDR1 as LNHDA and CDR2 as SQIVND (reference sequence). The CDR3 bases are TGTGCCAGTTGTTCCGGGACAGGGATATACAATGAGCAGTTCTTC. Its translation is CASCSGTGIYNEQFF.

The V gene is TRBV5-6, the J gene TRBJ2-6; 9 positions match TRBD2. Germline loops: CDR1 SGHDT, CDR2 YYEEEE. This CDR3 comprises 17 residues. The trim removed 5 bases at V and 3 bases at J, leaving 9 bases unmatched. Here the CDR3 DNA reads TGTGCCAGCAGGTCTGGCGGGGGGGCCGGTGGGGCCAACGTCCTGACTTTC. This translates into CASRSGGGAGGANVLTF.

This clone was counted a single time. V and J are TRBV28 and TRBJ2-7, with TRBD1 matching over 8 bases. The CDR3 length is 14 residues. The trim removed 5 bases at V and 0 bases at J, leaving 3 bases unmatched. The germline gives CDR1 MDHEN, CDR2 SYDVKM. CDR3 loop: CASSPTGASYEQYF. The CDR3 nucleotides read TGTGCCAGCAGTCCGACAGGGGCCTCCTACGAGCAGTACTTC.

The V gene is TRBV30, the J gene TRBJ1-3; D gene uncertain. This CDR3 has 15 residues. Germline V gene data show CDR1 as GTSNPN and CDR2 as SVGIG (reference sequence). Trimming removed 1 base from V and 0 bases from J, with 10 bases in between. This chain's CDR3 is CAWSETMFSGNTIYF. The CDR3 DNA sequence: TGTGCCTGGAGTGAAACTATGTTCTCTGGAAACACCATATATTTT. The variable domain in full, completed from reference TRBV30 and TRBJ1-3, reads SQTIHQWPATLVQPVGSPLSLECTVEGTSNPNLYWYRQAAGRGLQLLFYSVGIGQISSEVPQNLSASRPQDRQFILSSKKLLLSDSGFYLCAWSETMFSGNTIYFGEGSWLTVV.

This clone was detected only a few times. The chain has TRBV5-6 and TRBJ2-7, with D possibly being TRBD2 (6 bases). This CDR3 is built from 14 residues. V was shortened by 1 base and J by 4 bases, with 12 bases between the two germline ends. Germline assignment: CDR1 SGHDT and CDR2 YYEEEE. The CDR3 is CASSLRAGMYEQYF. The CDR3 DNA follows: TGTGCCAGCAGCTTGAGGGCGGGAATGTACGAGCAGTACTTC.

The rearrangement links TRBV4-1 to TRBJ2-3; possibly TRBD2 for D (7 bases). Germline CDR1 reads MGHRA; CDR2 reads YSYEKL. Trimming left V 1 base short and J 3 bases short, with 14 bases between. The CDR3 sequence is 16 residues long. The CDR3 spells CASSQGAGARTDTQYF. Here the CDR3 DNA reads TGCGCCAGCAGCCAAGGGGCGGGGGCGCGGACAGATACGCAGTATTTT.

The chain is built from TRBV19 and TRBJ2-1; TRBD1 matches at 9 bases. This CDR3 spans 14 amino acids. V was pared by 7 bases and J by 6 bases, with 7 bases of the junction left unmatched. Germline CDR1 LNHDA, CDR2 SQIVND (reference sequence). The CDR3 DNA sequence: TGTGCCAGTAATGCCGGGACAGGGACCAATGAGCAGTTCTTC. The encoded protein is CASNAGTGTNEQFF.

J is TRBJ1-5 and V is TRBV6-5; tentative D call: TRBD1 (5 bases). Trimming removed 5 bases from V and 3 bases from J, with 8 bases in between. The germline CDR1 and CDR2 sequences are MNHEY and SVGAGI. This CDR3 spans 13 amino acids. The CDR3: CASSGTYNQPQHF. CDR3 sequence (DNA): TGTGCCAGCAGTGGGACTTACAATCAGCCCCAGCATTTT.

The chain combines TRBV7-9 with TRBJ2-7; tentative D call: TRBD2 (5 bases). The CDR3 loop spans 14 amino acids. Trimming took off 7 bases at V and 2 bases at J, with 15 bases between the two ends. Germline lookup yields CDR1 SEHNR and CDR2 FQNEAQ (reference sequence). The CDR3 loop reads CASTYPGVTYEQYF. The CDR3 DNA follows: TGTGCCAGCACTTACCCCGGGGTAACCTACGAGCAGTACTTC.

The genes are TRBV2 and TRBJ2-7, with TRBD2 matching 11 bases. Trimming removed 6 bases from V and 6 bases from J; junction bases left unmatched: 4. CDR3 length: 13 amino acids. The germline CDR1 and CDR2 sequences are SNHLY and FYNNEI. This CDR3 reads CASSWLAGGEQYF. The CDR3 coding sequence is TGTGCCAGCAGCTGGCTAGCGGGAGGCGAGCAGTACTTC.

This clone occurred a few times. The gene calls are TRBV10-3 and TRBJ1-1; TRBD1 is a possible D gene (5 bases). The CDR3 covers 14 residues. Looked up from germline, CDR1 is ENHRY and CDR2 is SYGVKD. V lost 3 bases and J lost 1, with 9 bases in between. The CDR3 DNA reads TGTGCCATCAGTGACAGGACACAGAACACTGAAGCTTTCTTT. This sequence encodes CAISDRTQNTEAFF.

This chain links TRBV27 with TRBJ2-3; TRBD1 aligns across 8 bases. V lost 6 bases to trimming and J lost 5 bases; unmatched junction nucleotides: 10. This CDR3 spans 15 amino acids. CDR1 and CDR2 from the germline V gene are MNHEY and SMNVEV (reference sequence). In DNA, the CDR3 is TGTGCCAGCAGGTGGACAGGGTTGTCCCGAGATACGCAGTATTTT. It yields the protein CASRWTGLSRDTQYF.

V usage is TRBV7-2 and J usage is TRBJ1-5; the D is unclear. Trimming took 1 base from V and 7 from J, leaving 5 bases between them. The CDR3 consists of 12 residues. Germline lookup yields CDR1 SGHTA and CDR2 FQGNSA. CDR3 residues: CASSLESQPQHF. The CDR3 DNA is TGTGCCAGCAGCTTAGAAAGCCAGCCCCAGCATTTT. Supplemented by reference TRBV7-2 and TRBJ1-5, the full variable domain reads GAGVSQSPSNKVTEKGKDVELRCDPISGHTALYWYRQSLGQGLEFLIYFQGNSAPDKSGLPSDRFSAERTGGSVSTLTIQRTQQEDSAVYLCASSLESQPQHFGDGTRLSIL.

This chain uses TRBV7-7 with TRBJ2-3, with D possibly being TRBD1 (6 bases). The V end lost 0 bases, the J end lost 5 bases, and 9 bases lay between the germline ends. The CDR3 is 14 amino acids. The germline V gene has CDR1 SSHAT and CDR2 FNYEAQ (reference sequence). The CDR3 coding sequence is TGTGCCAGCAGCTTAGCAGCCAGGGGAGATACGCAGTATTTT. Amino acids: CASSLAARGDTQYF.

This sequence joins TRBV11-1 and TRBJ2-7; D is possibly TRBD2 (5 bases). CDR3 length equals 16 residues. From germline, CDR1 is SGHAT and CDR2 FQDESV (reference sequence). Trimming left V 3 bases short and J 4 bases short, with 19 bases between. The CDR3 DNA reads as TGTGCCAGCAGCTTGGGAGAGGACTCGGCGGTTTACGAGCAGTACTTC. The encoded protein is CASSLGEDSAVYEQYF.